This record concerns one T cell receptor (beta chain) sequence. Its cognate antigen is unknown. The germline gives CDR1 SGHRS, CDR2 YFSETQ. V was cut by 0 bases and J by 1 base, with 11 bases left in between. The CDR3 is made up of 16 amino acids. Researchers collected 9 to 10 milliliters of peripheral blood from every single donor. Per sample, at least 6 micrograms of total RNA were extracted. Primed by a sample-barcoded 5' primer and a J-beta primer mix, a second PCR proceeded for about 7 to 11 cycles. TCRdb redid the calling of the 5' RACE reads with MiXCR, one entry per CDR3 protein. In the table there are around 820,000 distinct CDR3 sequences, just under 25% of which are singletons. The sample comes from a study of blood T cells in healthy people across ages. Overall study findings and caveats: With donor CMV status unknown, expanded clonotype changes were possibly confounded.

These data were also filed under a second study, of T cells of mothers and their children. That work states: The authors identified no persistent microchimeric T cell clones.

Sequencing was carried out using blood. The rearrangement uses TRBV5-1 and TRBJ2-1; D gene ambiguous. The source is a boy younger than 18 in good health. Here the CDR3 DNA reads TGCGCCAGCAGCTTGGAGTTTCCTATGTCCTACAATGAGCAGTTCTTC. Amino acids: CASSLEFPMSYNEQFF.